This TCR beta chain emerged from a study of cytomegalovirus exposure and HLA in healthy donors. Findings and limits, study-wide: At a 0.05 false discovery rate, a later analysis found some 18,000 TCR beta sequences to be associated with HLA alleles. The study recorded about 160 TCR beta chains that were cytomegalovirus-associated.

This clone has a handful of counts. Its antigen is not known. The donors were healthy bone marrow donors. The CDR3 runs to 14 residues. The V gene's germline CDR1 is SGHAT and CDR2 FQNNGV. V lost 4 bases to trimming and J lost 5 bases; unmatched junction nucleotides: 7. The PCR made use of 60 Vbeta and 13 Jbeta primers. Measured with immunoSEQ multiplex PCR; TCRdb has only the in-frame clones, and not every one. The sample holds approximately 110,000 clones, roughly 69% seen once. The chain is built from TRBV11-2 and TRBJ2-7, with TRBD2 matching over 8 bases. The TCR was taken from a woman in her thirties in good health and CMV-seronegative. Sequenced input: PBMCs. The CDR3 loop reads CASSWGTSGDEQYF. CDR3 nucleotide sequence: TGTGCCAGCAGCTGGGGAACTAGCGGTGACGAGCAGTACTTC.